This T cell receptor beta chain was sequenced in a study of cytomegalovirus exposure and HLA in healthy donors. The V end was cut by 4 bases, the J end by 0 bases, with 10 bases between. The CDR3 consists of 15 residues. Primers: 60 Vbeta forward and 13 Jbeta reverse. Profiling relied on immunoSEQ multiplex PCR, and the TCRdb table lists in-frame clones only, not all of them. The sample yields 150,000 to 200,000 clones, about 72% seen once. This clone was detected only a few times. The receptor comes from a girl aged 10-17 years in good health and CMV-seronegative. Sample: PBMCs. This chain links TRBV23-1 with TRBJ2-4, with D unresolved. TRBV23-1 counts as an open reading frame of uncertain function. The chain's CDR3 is CASSLVPRAKNIQYF. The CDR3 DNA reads TGCGCCAGCAGTCTTGTCCCGAGAGCCAAAAACATTCAGTACTTC.